This T cell receptor (beta chain) came from a study of blood T cell repertoires in COVID-19. For the study at large: PBMCs, B-cell-depleted T cells, or T cells provided the cDNA or gDNA that made up the material.

Assignments of participants to cohorts depended upon their own reported clinical history. The CDR3 consists of 16 residues. Germline loops: CDR1 SEHNR, CDR2 FQNEAQ (reference sequence). Trimming took 5 bases from V and 0 from J; bases not matched to a gene: 7. Sequenced by immunoSEQ multiplex PCR; TCRdb stores in-frame clones only, minus some. Among nearly 200,000 clones listed, about 80% were seen once. Sequencing input: PBMCs or T cells enriched from blood (not recorded which). This chain connects TRBV7-9 to TRBJ1-3; 7 bases agree with TRBD1. The TCR originated in a man between 35 and 55 years old who had recovered from COVID-19. The CDR3 DNA reads TGTGCCAGCAGCAATCAGGGGGGAGGCTCTGGAAACACCATATATTTT. Translated, it gives CASSNQGGGSGNTIYF.